The 8 T cell receptor beta chains reported below all come from one sample, sequenced in a study of cytomegalovirus exposure and HLA in healthy donors. Primers included in the PCR were 60 Vbeta and 13 Jbeta primers. Repertoires were generated with immunoSEQ multiplex PCR, while TCRdb's copy carries only in-frame clones and drops some. Of 150,000 to 200,000 clones listed, approximately 84% are singletons. The sequenced sample consisted of PBMCs. These receptor sequences come from a boy aged 10-17 years in good health and CMV-seronegative.

V is TRBV6-4 and J is TRBJ2-3, with 7 bases fitting TRBD1. Unmatched junction bases numbered 4, after V lost 5 bases and J lost 2 bases. The CDR3 has 14 residues. Germline loops: CDR1 MRHNA, CDR2 SNTAGT. The CDR3 DNA follows: TGTGCCAGCAGTACGACAGGGAACACAGATACGCAGTATTTT. Its translation: CASSTTGNTDTQYF.

This chain connects TRBV15 to TRBJ1-1, with 10 positions matching TRBD1. From germline, CDR1 is LNHNV and CDR2 YYDKDF (reference sequence). The CDR3 is 14 residues long. V trimming: 3 bases; J trimming: 10 bases; junction bases outside the gene matches: 8. CDR3 loop: CATSSAGTGVLAFF. For the CDR3, the DNA is TGTGCCACCAGCAGCGCCGGGACAGGGGTCCTAGCTTTCTTT.

The chain combines TRBV28 with TRBJ2-3, with 7 bases that match TRBD2. The V gene's germline CDR1 is MDHEN and CDR2 SYDVKM. Trimming cost V 3 bases and J 4 bases; bases outside gene matches: 10. This CDR3 has 16 residues. CDR3 nucleotide sequence: TGTGCCAGCAGTTTCGTGCGCGGGAGTACCCCAGATACGCAGTATTTT. Residues: CASSFVRGSTPDTQYF.

J is TRBJ2-7 and V is TRBV6-5; the D gene is possibly TRBD2 (5 bases). CDR3 length: 15 amino acids. V gave up 3 bases and J gave up 0 bases, with 12 bases separating them. Per the germline V gene, CDR1 is MNHEY and CDR2 is SVGAGI. The CDR3 spells CASSYRASPSYEQYF. As DNA, the CDR3 is TGTGCCAGCAGTTATAGGGCTAGCCCCTCCTACGAGCAGTACTTC.

This sequence joins TRBV6-4 and TRBJ2-1, with TRBD2 matching 11 bases. The CDR3 runs 15 residues. The germline V gene encodes CDR1 MRHNA and CDR2 SNTAGT. V was pared by 3 bases and J by 9 bases, with 7 bases of the junction left unmatched. CDR3 nucleotides: TGTGCCAGCAGTGAGTCTAGCGGGGGGTTCGGTGAGCAGTTCTTC. This codes for CASSESSGGFGEQFF.

This sequence joins TRBV7-6 and TRBJ1-2; possibly TRBD1 for D (6 bases). Germline loops: CDR1 SGHVS, CDR2 FNYEAQ. The CDR3 extends over 17 amino acids. Trimming removed 0 bases from V and 6 bases from J, with 20 bases in between. DNA for the CDR3: TGTGCCAGCAGCTTAGCGGTTGAGGGGGATCTCTCCCATGGCTACACCTTC. Protein sequence: CASSLAVEGDLSHGYTF.

The chain uses TRBV29-1 and TRBJ1-5; 7 bases are a match to TRBD1. In germline, CDR1 is SQVTM, CDR2 ANQGSEA. V shed 7 bases and J 2 bases; nucleotides not matched to a gene: 5. CDR3 length: 13 residues. CDR3 sequence: CSARTGGNQPQHF. CDR3 sequence (DNA): TGCAGCGCAAGGACAGGAGGCAATCAGCCCCAGCATTTT.

This sequence joins TRBV6-5 and TRBJ2-5; weak D call: TRBD1 (5 bases). The CDR3 loop spans 16 amino acids. The V and J ends lost 3 bases and 2 bases respectively, with 16 bases between them. CDR1 and CDR2 from the germline V gene are MNHEY and SVGAGI. The DNA of the CDR3 is TGTGCCAGCAGTTATTGGGGCGCACAACTACAAGAGACCCAGTACTTC. This encodes CASSYWGAQLQETQYF.